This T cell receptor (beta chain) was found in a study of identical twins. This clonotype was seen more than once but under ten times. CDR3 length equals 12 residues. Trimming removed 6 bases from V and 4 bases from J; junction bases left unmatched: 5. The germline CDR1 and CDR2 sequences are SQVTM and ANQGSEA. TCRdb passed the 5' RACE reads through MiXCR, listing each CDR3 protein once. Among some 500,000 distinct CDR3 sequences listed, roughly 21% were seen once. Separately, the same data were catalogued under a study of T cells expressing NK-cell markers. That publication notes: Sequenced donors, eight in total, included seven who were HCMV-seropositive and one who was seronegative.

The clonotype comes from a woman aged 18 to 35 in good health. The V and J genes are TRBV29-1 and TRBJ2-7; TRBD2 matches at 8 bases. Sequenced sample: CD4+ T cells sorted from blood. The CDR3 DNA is TGCAGCGTGGTACGGGGGGGATACGAGCAGTACTTC. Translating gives CSVVRGGYEQYF.